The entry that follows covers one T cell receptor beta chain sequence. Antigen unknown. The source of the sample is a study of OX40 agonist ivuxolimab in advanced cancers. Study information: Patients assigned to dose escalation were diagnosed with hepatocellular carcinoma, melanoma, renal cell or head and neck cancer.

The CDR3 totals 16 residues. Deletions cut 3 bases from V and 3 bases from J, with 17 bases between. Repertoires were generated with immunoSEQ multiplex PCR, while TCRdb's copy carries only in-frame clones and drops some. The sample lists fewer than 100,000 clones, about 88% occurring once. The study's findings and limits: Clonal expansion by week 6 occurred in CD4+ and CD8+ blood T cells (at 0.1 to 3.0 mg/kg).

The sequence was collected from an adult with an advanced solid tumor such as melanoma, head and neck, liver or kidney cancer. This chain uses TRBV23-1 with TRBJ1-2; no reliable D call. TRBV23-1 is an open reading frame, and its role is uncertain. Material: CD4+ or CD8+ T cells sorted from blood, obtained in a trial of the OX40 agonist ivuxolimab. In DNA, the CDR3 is TGCGCCAGCAGTCAGGCAGCCGAACTCGTATACTATGGCTACACCTTC. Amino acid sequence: CASSQAAELVYYGYTF.